The 27 T cell receptor beta chains below were found in one sample sequenced in a study of control samples from healthy donors and cancer patients. Here immunoSEQ multiplex PCR was the method, and the copy in TCRdb shows in-frame clones only, minus some. Among 90,000 to 100,000 clones listed, less than 85% were seen once. The specimen was PBMCs. The source is a man in his 70s with lung cancer.

The chain has TRBV7-8 and TRBJ2-1, with 7 bases matching TRBD2. This CDR3 is built from 14 residues. Trimming took 1 base from V and 6 from J; bases not matched to a gene: 3. The germline V gene encodes CDR1 SGHVS and CDR2 FQNEAQ. CDR3 sequence reads: CASSLERTSNEQFF. The CDR3 DNA sequence: TGTGCCAGCAGCTTAGAGAGGACTAGCAATGAGCAGTTCTTC.

The chain recombines TRBV10-3 with TRBJ2-7, with D possibly TRBD1 on 5 matching bases. Germline values: CDR1 ENHRY, CDR2 SYGVKD. The V gene lost 2 bases and the J gene lost 2 bases, with 10 bases spanning the gap. The CDR3 is 14 residues long. The CDR3 protein is CAISEDSGTYEQYF. As DNA, the CDR3 is TGTGCCATCAGTGAGGATTCAGGGACCTACGAGCAGTACTTC.

The gene calls are TRBV30 and TRBJ2-5, with D possibly TRBD1 on 6 matching bases. The germline CDR1 and CDR2 sequences are GTSNPN and SVGIG (reference sequence). V was shortened by 1 base and J by 5 bases, with 17 bases between the two germline ends. The CDR3 length is 15 residues. The CDR3 protein is CAWSAGQGRGETQYF. Written as DNA, the CDR3 is TGTGCCTGGAGTGCAGGGCAGGGGCGCGGGGAGACCCAGTACTTC.

This clone showed up just once. The chain has TRBV30 and TRBJ2-5, with unresolved D. This CDR3 spans 16 amino acids. CDR1 and CDR2 (germline): GTSNPN, SVGIG (reference sequence). V was clipped by 0 bases and J by 7 bases, with 21 bases between them. The CDR3 reads CAWSVRKGLASGTQYF. DNA for the CDR3: TGTGCCTGGAGTGTACGCAAAGGCCTGGCATCGGGGACCCAGTACTTC.

The rearrangement uses TRBV5-1 and TRBJ2-7, with D perhaps assigned TRBD1 or TRBD2 (5 bases each). The germline CDR1 and CDR2 sequences are SGHRS and YFSETQ. V was trimmed by 6 bases and J by 4 bases, leaving 17 bases between them. The CDR3 totals 14 residues. CDR3 DNA sequence: TGCGCCAGCACCCAAACCGGGACGGCGTACGAGCAGTACTTC. Protein sequence: CASTQTGTAYEQYF.

CDR3 sequence reads: CASSPPGQNTEAFF. The CDR3 DNA sequence: TGTGCCAGCAGTCCCCCAGGGCAAAACACTGAAGCTTTCTTT. The chain is built from TRBV6-5 and TRBJ1-1, with D possibly TRBD1 on 5 matching bases. Germline lookup yields CDR1 MNHEY and CDR2 SVGAGI. Trimming took 5 bases from V and 2 from J, leaving 12 bases between them. This CDR3 contains 14 residues.

This chain links TRBV29-1 with TRBJ1-3; D might be TRBD1 (5 bases). Germline loops: CDR1 SQVTM, CDR2 ANQGSEA. V was trimmed by 3 bases and J by 1 base, leaving 7 bases between them. The CDR3 has 13 amino acids. The DNA for the CDR3 is TGCAGCGTTGAGTCAGGGTCTGGAAACACCATATATTTT. Amino acids: CSVESGSGNTIYF.

In this sample, this clone turned up a few times. The chain combines TRBV12-3 or TRBV12-4 with TRBJ1-4; D might be TRBD1 (5 bases). V dropped 6 bases and J dropped 8 bases, with 13 bases sitting between them. This CDR3 contains 13 residues. CDR3 sequence reads: CASSSGIGEKLFF. CDR3 in DNA: TGTGCCAGCAGCTCAGGGATCGGCGAAAAACTGTTTTTT.

The V call is TRBV4-1, the J call TRBJ2-7, with 8 bases matching TRBD1. This CDR3 spans 15 amino acids. The germline V gene has CDR1 MGHRA and CDR2 YSYEKL. The trim removed 0 bases at V and 6 bases at J, leaving 7 bases unmatched. The CDR3 is CASSQEGTGLSEQYF. The CDR3 DNA follows: TGCGCCAGCAGCCAAGAGGGGACAGGCTTGAGCGAGCAGTACTTC.

The chain uses TRBV19 and TRBJ2-3, with TRBD2 matching over 10 bases. Unmatched junction bases numbered 7, after V lost 8 bases and J lost 8 bases. The CDR3 is 13 amino acids. CDR1 and CDR2 from the germline V gene are LNHDA and SQIVND (reference sequence). The CDR3 DNA is TGTGCCAGTCGAGAAGCGGGGGGGCCTACGCAGTATTTT. Translating it yields CASREAGGPTQYF.

The chain is built from TRBV6-5 and TRBJ2-6; unclear D gene. From germline, CDR1 is MNHEY and CDR2 SVGAGI. V was shortened by 5 bases and J by 0 bases, with 8 bases between the two germline ends. The CDR3 loop spans 15 amino acids. CDR3: CASSRAHSGANVLTF. DNA of the CDR3: TGTGCCAGCAGTCGGGCCCACTCTGGGGCCAACGTCCTGACTTTC.

The genes are TRBV4-1 and TRBJ1-1; TRBD1 might be the D (6 bases). Trimming stripped 11 bases from V and 1 base from J, with 23 bases between. Germline-derived CDR1 and CDR2 are MGHRA and YSYEKL. The CDR3 is 16 residues long. DNA for the CDR3: TGCGCCGTCAGAGGGGGAGTCGGGTTCGCGAACACTGAAGCTTTCTTT. Its protein is CAVRGGVGFANTEAFF.

This clone has a single count. The chain carries TRBV6-6 and TRBJ1-2; D might be TRBD1 (5 bases). Germline V CDR1 and CDR2: MNHNY, SVGAGI (reference sequence). V lost 2 bases, J lost 7 bases, and 11 bases lay in between. This CDR3 has 13 residues. CDR3 loop: CASSYEGRGGYTF. DNA for the CDR3: TGTGCCAGCAGTTACGAGGGGAGGGGTGGCTACACCTTC.

The V gene is TRBV7-6, the J gene TRBJ2-3; 8 bases agree with TRBD2. Looked up from germline, CDR1 is SGHVS and CDR2 is FNYEAQ. V dropped 2 bases and J dropped 4; count of bases not matched to a gene: 8. The CDR3 spans 16 residues. The CDR3 reads CASSLSGGGTADTQYF. CDR3 bases: TGTGCCAGCAGCTTATCTGGCGGGGGGACCGCAGATACGCAGTATTTT.

The chain is built from TRBV7-3 and TRBJ1-1, with TRBD1 matching over 7 bases. The CDR3 runs to 14 residues. Germline V CDR1 and CDR2: SGHTA, FQGTGA. The junction had 6 bases not matched to a gene; V was cut back by 4 bases and J by 4 bases. The CDR3 is CASSSGGGPTEAFF. The DNA of the CDR3 is TGTGCCAGCAGCTCAGGGGGGGGGCCCACTGAAGCTTTCTTT.

J is TRBJ2-1 and V is TRBV27; D unresolved. V was pared by 10 bases and J by 4 bases, with 20 bases between. Germline V gene data show CDR1 as MNHEY and CDR2 as SMNVEV (reference sequence). The CDR3 is 15 amino acids. CDR3: CAIRRKPDSYNEQFF. CDR3 DNA: TGTGCCATCCGTCGAAAGCCCGATTCATACAATGAGCAGTTCTTC.

The chain has TRBV28 and TRBJ1-6; 11 bases match TRBD1. The J segment lost 9 bases and the V segment lost 8 bases, leaving 6 bases of the junction unmatched. Looked up from germline, CDR1 is MDHEN and CDR2 is SYDVKM. The CDR3 is 14 residues long. The CDR3 loop reads CASLTGTGGSPLHF. CDR3 DNA: TGTGCCAGCCTAACCGGGACAGGGGGTTCACCCCTCCACTTT. Drawing the rest from reference TRBV28 and TRBJ1-6, the complete variable domain is DVKVTQSSRYLVKRTGEKVFLECVQDMDHENMFWYRQDPGLGLRLIYFSYDVKMKEKGDIPEGYSVSREKKERFSLILESASTNQTSMYLCASLTGTGGSPLHFGNGTRLTVT.

J is TRBJ1-2 and V is TRBV30; TRBD1 might be the D (6 bases). V gave up 2 bases and J gave up 3 bases, with 19 bases separating them. CDR1 is GTSNPN and CDR2 is SVGIG in the germline V gene (reference sequence). The CDR3 length is 16 residues. This CDR3 reads CAWSPTPGVMDYGYTF. The CDR3 DNA reads as TGTGCCTGGAGTCCGACCCCAGGGGTTATGGACTATGGCTACACCTTC.

CDR3 coding DNA: TGTGCCAGCAGCCTCGGACAGGGGAACACTGAAGCTTTCTTT. It translates to CASSLGQGNTEAFF. The genes are TRBV3-1 (or the pseudogene TRBV3-2) and TRBJ1-1, with TRBD1 matching 8 bases. Germline CDR1 reads LGHDT; CDR2 reads YNNKEL (reference sequence). There are 14 residues in the CDR3. J was trimmed by 1 base and V by 4 bases; bases with no gene match: 2.

The CDR3 DNA follows: TGCAGCGTTGCACTAGCGGGGCTAAACACCGGGGAGCTGTTTTTT. It specifies CSVALAGLNTGELFF. The chain uses TRBV29-1 and TRBJ2-2; TRBD2 matches at 10 bases. This CDR3 region has 15 residues. From germline, CDR1 is SQVTM and CDR2 ANQGSEA. J gave up 2 bases and V 4 bases, and 4 bases lay outside the gene matches.

The chain uses TRBV29-1 and TRBJ2-1; 7 nucleotides line up with TRBD1. The CDR3 covers 14 residues. CDR1 and CDR2 (germline): SQVTM, ANQGSEA. Trimming removed 8 bases from V and 8 bases from J; junction bases left unmatched: 15. CDR3 sequence reads: CSRLQGPPLDEQFF. DNA for the CDR3: TGCAGCCGCCTACAGGGGCCGCCCCTTGATGAGCAGTTCTTC.

J is TRBJ1-1 and V is TRBV20-1; TRBD1 is a possible D gene (5 bases). Germline CDR1 is DFQATT and CDR2 is SNEGSKA (reference sequence). This CDR3 has 11 amino acids. The ends were cut back, 5 bases at V and 3 bases at J, with 7 bases in the middle. In nucleotides, the CDR3 is TGCAGTGCTGGGGGGGACACTGAAGCTTTCTTT. It encodes CSAGGDTEAFF.

This clone was seen only once. J is TRBJ2-6 and V is TRBV7-3, with D possibly being TRBD1 or TRBD2 (5 bases each). The V gene lost 4 bases and the J gene lost 0 bases, with 13 bases spanning the gap. The length of the CDR3 is 17 residues. The germline V gene has CDR1 SGHTA and CDR2 FQGTGA. The CDR3 protein is CASSSGRGYSGANVLTF. The CDR3 DNA is TGTGCCAGCAGCTCGGGACGGGGATACTCTGGGGCCAACGTCCTGACTTTC.

This clone was detected a few times. This chain links TRBV6-5 with TRBJ1-2; D is perhaps TRBD1 (5 bases). With 2 bases removed from V and 8 bases from J, the gap between germline ends came to 12 bases. The CDR3 contains 13 residues. CDR1 is MNHEY and CDR2 is SVGAGI in the germline V gene. This CDR3 is CASSYLGGSGYTF. The CDR3 DNA reads as TGTGCCAGCAGTTACCTCGGGGGAAGCGGCTACACCTTC.

The chain carries TRBV30 and TRBJ1-1; maybe TRBD1 (5 bases). Looked up from germline, CDR1 is GTSNPN and CDR2 is SVGIG (reference sequence). With 0 bases removed from V and 10 bases from J, the gap between germline ends came to 12 bases. The CDR3 spans 12 residues. CDR3 in DNA: TGTGCCTGGAGTGTAAAGGGGCGGGGAGCTTTCTTT. As protein: CAWSVKGRGAFF.

The chain combines TRBV19 with TRBJ1-1; 9 bases fit TRBD1. Trimming took 7 bases from V and 5 from J; bases not matched to a gene: 5. The CDR3 contains 13 residues. Germline V gene lookup returns CDR1 LNHDA and CDR2 SQIVND (reference sequence). DNA for the CDR3: TGTGCCAGTAAGATGGACAGGGGAACTGAAGCTTTCTTT. It codes for CASKMDRGTEAFF. The entire variable domain, with the rest obtained from reference TRBV19 and TRBJ1-1, is as follows: DGGITQSPKYLFRKEGQNVTLSCEQNLNHDAMYWYRQDPGQGLRLIYYSQIVNDFQKGDIAEGYSVSREKKESFPLTVTSAQKNPTAFYLCASKMDRGTEAFFGQGTRLTVV.

This chain connects TRBV27 to TRBJ1-1; the D gene is possibly TRBD1 (5 bases). In germline, CDR1 is MNHEY, CDR2 SMNVEV (reference sequence). The germline V and J ends were trimmed by 4 bases and 1 base, with 10 bases remaining between them. CDR3 size: 14 residues. In DNA, the CDR3 is TGTGCCAGCAGTTATTCCGGGGGGAACACTGAAGCTTTCTTT. Translation: CASSYSGGNTEAFF.